One sample yielded the 30 T cell receptor beta chains listed below, sequenced in a study of control samples from healthy donors and cancer patients. The table came from immunoSEQ multiplex PCR; TCRdb's copy has only in-frame clones and leaves some out. Of approximately 84,000 clones in the sample, roughly nine tenths are singletons; the top ten hold approximately 14%. Sequencing input: blood. Receptors were obtained from a man aged 25 to 45 in good health.

This chain uses TRBV28 with TRBJ2-2; no reliable D call. The ends were cut back, 3 bases at V and 4 bases at J, with 15 bases in the middle. The CDR3 has 16 residues. Looked up from germline, CDR1 is MDHEN and CDR2 is SYDVKM. The CDR3 coding sequence is TGTGCCAGCAGTTTGATTCTACTCAGGACCACCGGGGAGCTGTTTTTT. Its protein is CASSLILLRTTGELFF.

The V call is TRBV5-8, the J call TRBJ2-3; the match to TRBD2 covers 12 bases. The CDR3 is made up of 16 amino acids. The germline gives CDR1 SGHTS, CDR2 YDEGEE. V dropped 5 bases and J dropped 6; count of bases not matched to a gene: 10. CDR3 bases: TGTGCCAGCAGTCGTACTAGCGGGGGGCTCGGGGATACGCAGTATTTT. Amino acid sequence: CASSRTSGGLGDTQYF.

V is TRBV7-3 and J is TRBJ2-1; TRBD1 matches 8 bases. CDR1 is SGHTA and CDR2 is FQGTGA in the germline V gene. V lost 5 bases, J lost 4 bases, and 13 bases stayed unmatched. The CDR3 is made up of 17 amino acids. CDR3 sequence: CASSPRTGSIGYNEQFF. The DNA for the CDR3 is TGTGCCAGCAGCCCTCGGACAGGGAGCATAGGATACAATGAGCAGTTCTTC.

This chain joins TRBV7-9 and TRBJ1-4; D may be TRBD1 (6 bases). From germline, CDR1 is SEHNR and CDR2 FQNEAQ (reference sequence). The CDR3 contains 15 residues. V gave up 5 bases and J gave up 4 bases, with 14 bases separating them. Here the CDR3 reads CASSLSGGLNEKLFF. CDR3 DNA: TGTGCCAGCAGCCTAAGTGGGGGCCTTAATGAAAAACTGTTTTTT.

This chain connects TRBV9 to TRBJ2-7; the D gene is possibly TRBD2 (6 bases). The CDR3 spans 14 residues. Germline loops: CDR1 SGDLS, CDR2 YYNGEE. V shed 3 bases and J shed 2 bases, with 12 bases lying between them. CDR3 loop: CASSAEGYPYEQYF. In DNA form, the CDR3 reads TGTGCCAGCAGCGCGGAGGGCTACCCCTACGAGCAGTACTTC.

The chain links TRBV7-8 to TRBJ2-7; TRBD1 agrees at 9 bases. V lost 4 bases and J lost 3; bases outside the gene matches: 19. Germline V lookup: CDR1 SGHVS, CDR2 FQNEAQ. The CDR3 covers 19 residues. CDR3 in amino acids: CASSSRLGAGTGMLYEQYF. The DNA for the CDR3 is TGTGCCAGCAGCTCTAGGCTCGGTGCCGGGACAGGGATGCTCTACGAGCAGTACTTC.

The chain links TRBV6-5 to TRBJ1-4, with D possibly matching TRBD1 (6 bases). The V gene lost 8 bases and the J gene lost 0 bases, with 13 bases spanning the gap. This CDR3 is 15 amino acids long. The germline V gene has CDR1 MNHEY and CDR2 SVGAGI. CDR3 protein: CASGTGTSTNEKLFF. The CDR3 region has the DNA TGTGCCAGCGGTACAGGGACCTCAACTAATGAAAAACTGTTTTTT.

The chain employs TRBV9 and TRBJ1-3, with 12 positions matching TRBD1. Germline V gene data show CDR1 as SGDLS and CDR2 as YYNGEE. V gave up 0 bases and J gave up 8 bases; unmatched junction bases: 6. The CDR3 is made up of 16 amino acids. CDR3 DNA: TGTGCCAGCAGCGTAGCGGGGACAGGGGGCCTGGACACCATATATTTT. It encodes CASSVAGTGGLDTIYF.

This sequence joins TRBV5-8 and TRBJ1-1; TRBD1 is a possible D gene (6 bases). CDR1 and CDR2 (germline): SGHTS, YDEGEE. Trimming removed 6 bases from V and 3 bases from J, with 15 bases in between. There are 14 residues in the CDR3. DNA of the CDR3: TGTGCCAGCAACCCTCGGGGGGCGGACACTGAAGCTTTCTTT. The encoded protein is CASNPRGADTEAFF.

The chain uses TRBV7-9 and TRBJ2-5; 7 bases align to TRBD2. J was trimmed by 2 bases and V by 5 bases; bases with no gene match: 8. This CDR3 has 15 amino acids. Germline V gives CDR1 SEHNR, CDR2 FQNEAQ (reference sequence). The chain's CDR3 is CASSPPAAGQETQYF. CDR3 coding DNA: TGTGCCAGCAGCCCTCCGGCAGCGGGGCAAGAGACCCAGTACTTC.

This clone was counted a single time. This chain links TRBV14 with TRBJ1-2; TRBD1 might be the D (6 bases). The CDR3 is 16 amino acids. V was pared by 4 bases and J by 2 bases, with 17 bases between. CDR1 and CDR2 (germline): SGHDN, FVKESK. The CDR3 region is CASSPLDSRFNYGYTF. The DNA for the CDR3 is TGTGCCAGCAGCCCCTTGGACAGCCGCTTCAACTATGGCTACACCTTC. Looking up the rest from reference TRBV14 and TRBJ1-2 gives the full variable domain: EAGVTQFPSHSVIEKGQTVTLRCDPISGHDNLYWYRRVMGKEIKFLLHFVKESKQDESGMPNNRFLAERTGGTYSTLKVQPAELEDSGVYFCASSPLDSRFNYGYTFGSGTRLTVV.

This clone has just one count. This chain links TRBV7-9 with TRBJ1-3, with D uncertain. Trimming took off 3 bases at V and 1 base at J, with 7 bases between the two ends. The CDR3 contains 14 residues. The germline V gene has CDR1 SEHNR and CDR2 FQNEAQ (reference sequence). As DNA, the CDR3 is TGTGCCAGCAGCTTTCTAGGGTCTGGAAACACCATATATTTT. Translating gives CASSFLGSGNTIYF.

This rearrangement joins TRBV2 to TRBJ2-5, with D hard to call. The CDR3 contains 15 residues. Per germline, CDR1 SNHLY and CDR2 FYNNEI. The ends were cut back, 2 bases at V and 5 bases at J, with 15 bases in the middle. CDR3 coding DNA: TGTGCCAGCAGTGAACACTCAAATCTATTGGAGACCCAGTACTTC. Translation: CASSEHSNLLETQYF. The complete variable domain, with remaining parts taken from reference TRBV2 and TRBJ2-5, reads EPEVTQTPSHQVTQMGQEVILRCVPISNHLYFYWYRQILGQKVEFLVSFYNNEISEKSEIFDDQFSVERPDGSNFTLKIRSTKLEDSAMYFCASSEHSNLLETQYFGPGTRLLVL.

The chain couples TRBV15 to TRBJ2-7; 12 nucleotides line up with TRBD2. V was pared by 3 bases and J by 6 bases, with 6 bases of the junction left unmatched. In germline, CDR1 is LNHNV, CDR2 YYDKDF (reference sequence). The CDR3 runs 15 residues. CDR3 loop: CATSSLLAGGSEQYF. The CDR3 DNA reads as TGTGCCACCAGCAGCCTACTAGCGGGAGGAAGCGAGCAGTACTTC. Full variable domain (remainder filled in from reference TRBV15 and TRBJ2-7): DAMVIQNPRYQVTQFGKPVTLSCSQTLNHNVMYWYQQKSSQAPKLLFHYYDKDFNNEADTPDNFQSRRPNTSFCFLDIRSPGLGDTAMYLCATSSLLAGGSEQYFGPGTRLTVT.

The V call is TRBV7-9, the J call TRBJ2-2; D is possibly TRBD1 (6 bases). The CDR3 consists of 15 residues. Germline CDR1 and CDR2: SEHNR and FQNEAQ (reference sequence). Trimming removed 5 bases at V and 3 bases at J, with 13 bases between. CDR3 coding DNA: TGTGCCAGCAGCACCGGTACAGGGTACACCGGGGAGCTGTTTTTT. Its translation is CASSTGTGYTGELFF.

The count of this clone is one. V and J are TRBV19 and TRBJ1-5; D uncertain. V dropped 0 bases and J dropped 4 bases, with 7 bases sitting between them. CDR1 is LNHDA, CDR2 SQIVND, per germline (reference sequence). The CDR3 spans 14 residues. CDR3: CASSIEARNQPQHF. CDR3 nucleotides: TGTGCCAGTAGTATAGAGGCGAGGAATCAGCCCCAGCATTTT.

V usage is TRBV19 and J usage is TRBJ1-6, with D possibly being TRBD1 (5 bases). The length of the CDR3 is 16 residues. Per germline, CDR1 LNHDA and CDR2 SQIVND (reference sequence). The V end lost 7 bases, the J end lost 6 bases, and 19 bases lay between the germline ends. CDR3 nucleotide sequence: TGTGCCAGTAACGGGGGACTTCTTGGGAGTAATTCACCCCTCCACTTT. Its translation: CASNGGLLGSNSPLHF.

The genes are TRBV9 and TRBJ2-2; D ambiguous. Germline V CDR1 and CDR2: SGDLS, YYNGEE. The CDR3 has 16 residues. V was trimmed by 4 bases and J by 7 bases, leaving 20 bases between them. The CDR3 spells CASSTQNPGSRGELFF. The CDR3 nucleotides are TGTGCCAGCAGCACACAAAACCCCGGGTCTCGCGGGGAGCTGTTTTTT.

The chain recombines TRBV5-1 with TRBJ2-5; 11 nucleotides agree with TRBD2. Germline V lookup: CDR1 SGHRS, CDR2 YFSETQ. The CDR3 has 14 residues. The trim removed 6 bases at V and 5 bases at J, leaving 6 bases unmatched. The CDR3 region has the DNA TGCGCCAGCACCACTAGCGGGGGTAGCGAGACCCAGTACTTC. Protein product: CASTTSGGSETQYF. Combining the CDR3 with reference TRBV5-1 and TRBJ2-5 gives the whole variable domain KAGVTQTPRYLIKTRGQQVTLSCSPISGHRSVSWYQQTPGQGLQFLFEYFSETQRNKGNFPGRFSGRQFSNSRSEMNVSTLELGDSALYLCASTTSGGSETQYFGPGTRLLVL.

This chain joins TRBV30 and TRBJ2-7; TRBD1 is a possible D gene (6 bases). The CDR3 extends over 13 amino acids. CDR1 GTSNPN and CDR2 SVGIG come from the germline V gene (reference sequence). Trimming took 2 bases from V and 0 from J, leaving 8 bases between them. The CDR3 DNA reads TGTGCCTGGAGTCGAGGGGGCTCCTACGAGCAGTACTTC. Amino acids: CAWSRGGSYEQYF. The full variable domain, in which reference TRBV30 and TRBJ2-7 provide the parts outside the CDR3, is SQTIHQWPATLVQPVGSPLSLECTVEGTSNPNLYWYRQAAGRGLQLLFYSVGIGQISSEVPQNLSASRPQDRQFILSSKKLLLSDSGFYLCAWSRGGSYEQYFGPGTRLTVT.

The J gene is TRBJ2-3, the V gene TRBV5-1; perhaps D is TRBD1 or TRBD2 (5 bases each). The CDR3 totals 15 residues. CDR1 and CDR2 from the germline V gene are SGHRS and YFSETQ. V was pared by 2 bases and J by 0 bases, with 10 bases between. DNA for the CDR3: TGCGCCAGCAGCTTCATGGGGGTTAGCACAGATACGCAGTATTTT. Its protein is CASSFMGVSTDTQYF. Combining the CDR3 with reference TRBV5-1 and TRBJ2-3 gives the whole variable domain KAGVTQTPRYLIKTRGQQVTLSCSPISGHRSVSWYQQTPGQGLQFLFEYFSETQRNKGNFPGRFSGRQFSNSRSEMNVSTLELGDSALYLCASSFMGVSTDTQYFGPGTRLTVL.

This sequence joins TRBV19 and TRBJ1-1, with 9 nucleotides matching TRBD1. Germline V lookup: CDR1 LNHDA, CDR2 SQIVND (reference sequence). Germline trimming cut 3 bases from V and 1 base from J; bases unmatched to any gene: 3. The CDR3 length is 15 residues. The CDR3 region is CASSIGTGPNTEAFF. In nucleotides, the CDR3 is TGTGCCAGTAGTATTGGGACAGGGCCGAACACTGAAGCTTTCTTT.

This clone occurred once. V gene TRBV7-3 combines with J gene TRBJ2-5; D gene uncertain. The germline CDR1 and CDR2 sequences are SGHTA and FQGTGA. This CDR3 region has 10 residues. The germline V and J ends were trimmed by 9 bases and 11 bases, with 13 bases remaining between them. The CDR3 region is CASWVSPQYF. In DNA, the CDR3 is TGTGCCAGTTGGGTCTCCCCACAGTACTTC.

This rearrangement joins TRBV5-1 to TRBJ2-3; possibly TRBD1 for D (5 bases). The ends were cut back, 0 bases at V and 0 bases at J, with 20 bases in the middle. The CDR3 loop spans 19 amino acids. Germline V gives CDR1 SGHRS, CDR2 YFSETQ. For the CDR3, the DNA is TGCGCCAGCAGCTTGGGGGCAGGGTCTTGGGAATCGAGCACAGATACGCAGTATTTT. This gives the protein CASSLGAGSWESSTDTQYF.

The chain joins TRBV28 to TRBJ2-7; TRBD2 aligns across 7 bases. V shed 11 bases, J shed 0 bases, and the junction held 7 bases outside the gene matches. Germline values: CDR1 MDHEN, CDR2 SYDVKM. The CDR3 covers 13 residues. The CDR3 DNA reads as TGTGCCTCCACGGGGGGATTCTCCTACGAGCAGTACTTC. Translating gives CASTGGFSYEQYF.

V gene TRBV7-6 combines with J gene TRBJ2-4; 7 bases match TRBD1. Trimming at V came to 3 bases and at J to 2 bases, leaving 22 bases not matched to a gene. This CDR3 region has 21 residues. Germline loops: CDR1 SGHVS, CDR2 FNYEAQ. The CDR3 nucleotides read TGTGCCAGCAGCTTCAAACCGGACAGGCGCGAAAGCTTGGGCTCCAAAAACATTCAGTACTTC. Translating it yields CASSFKPDRRESLGSKNIQYF.

The chain uses TRBV13 and TRBJ2-7; D is ambiguous. CDR3 size: 19 residues. The V end was cut by 5 bases, the J end by 0 bases, with 26 bases between. Germline V gene sequence: CDR1 PRHDT, CDR2 FYEKMQ (reference sequence). CDR3 bases: TGTGCCAGCAGCCCCTTCCCCAAAAGTGGATCGAAATCCTCCTACGAGCAGTACTTC. This gives the protein CASSPFPKSGSKSSYEQYF.

The CDR3 spells CASSVAGPSGVYEQYF. The DNA for the CDR3 is TGTGCCAGCAGCGTAGCGGGGCCTAGCGGGGTCTACGAGCAGTACTTC. The chain couples TRBV9 to TRBJ2-7, with 9 bases fitting TRBD2. The V gene's germline CDR1 is SGDLS and CDR2 YYNGEE. The trim removed 0 bases at V and 3 bases at J, leaving 7 bases unmatched. CDR3 length equals 16 residues.

This clone was observed once. The V and J genes are TRBV20-1 and TRBJ1-2; D possibly corresponds to TRBD1 (5 bases). The CDR3 covers 11 residues. V was shortened by 5 bases and J by 8 bases, with 12 bases between the two germline ends. Per germline, CDR1 DFQATT and CDR2 SNEGSKA (reference sequence). The CDR3 region is CSAAGGVGYTF. CDR3 in DNA: TGCAGTGCTGCCGGAGGGGTAGGCTACACCTTC.

The V gene is TRBV30, the J gene TRBJ1-5, with TRBD1 identical over 8 bases. J lost 5 bases, V lost 2 bases, and 11 bases had no gene match. Germline V gene sequence: CDR1 GTSNPN, CDR2 SVGIG (reference sequence). The CDR3 contains 16 residues. The CDR3 spells CAWSRRTGRSYQPQHF. The CDR3 DNA reads TGTGCCTGGAGTCGCCGGACAGGGAGATCCTATCAGCCCCAGCATTTT. Drawing the rest from reference TRBV30 and TRBJ1-5, the complete variable domain is SQTIHQWPATLVQPVGSPLSLECTVEGTSNPNLYWYRQAAGRGLQLLFYSVGIGQISSEVPQNLSASRPQDRQFILSSKKLLLSDSGFYLCAWSRRTGRSYQPQHFGDGTRLSIL.